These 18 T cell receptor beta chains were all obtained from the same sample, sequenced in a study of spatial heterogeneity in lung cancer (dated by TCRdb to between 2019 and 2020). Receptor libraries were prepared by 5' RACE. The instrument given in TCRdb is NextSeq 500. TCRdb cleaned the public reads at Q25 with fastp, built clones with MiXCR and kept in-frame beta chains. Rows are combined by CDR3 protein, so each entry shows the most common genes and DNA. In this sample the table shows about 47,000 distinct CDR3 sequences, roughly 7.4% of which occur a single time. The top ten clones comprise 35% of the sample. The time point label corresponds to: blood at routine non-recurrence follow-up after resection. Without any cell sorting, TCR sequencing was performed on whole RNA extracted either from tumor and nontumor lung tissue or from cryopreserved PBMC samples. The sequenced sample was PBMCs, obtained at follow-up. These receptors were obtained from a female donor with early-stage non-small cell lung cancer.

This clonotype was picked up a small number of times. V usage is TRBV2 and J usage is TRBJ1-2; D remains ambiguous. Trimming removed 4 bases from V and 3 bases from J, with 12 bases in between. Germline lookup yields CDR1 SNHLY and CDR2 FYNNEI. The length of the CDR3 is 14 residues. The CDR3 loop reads CASSVVREDYGYTF. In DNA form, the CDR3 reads TGTGCCAGCAGTGTGGTGAGGGAGGACTATGGCTACACCTTC.

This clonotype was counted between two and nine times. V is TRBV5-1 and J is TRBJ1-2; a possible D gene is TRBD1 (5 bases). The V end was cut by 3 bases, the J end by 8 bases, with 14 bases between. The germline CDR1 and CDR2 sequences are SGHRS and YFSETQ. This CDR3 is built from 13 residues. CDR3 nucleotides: TGCGCCAGCAGCTGGGCGGGGGATGGCGGCTACACCTTC. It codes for CASSWAGDGGYTF.

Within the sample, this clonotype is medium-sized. CDR3 DNA: TGCAGCGTTGTGCTGAACACTGAAGCTTTCTTT. Translating it yields CSVVLNTEAFF. The V and J genes are TRBV29-1 and TRBJ1-1; D gene unclear. The V gene's germline CDR1 is SQVTM and CDR2 ANQGSEA. V lost 4 bases and J lost 0, with 3 bases in between. This CDR3 is built from 11 residues. Full variable domain (outside the CDR3, taken from reference TRBV29-1 and TRBJ1-1): SAVISQKPSRDICQRGTSLTIQCQVDSQVTMMFWYRQQPGQSLTLIATANQGSEATYESGFVIDKFPISRPNLTFSTLTVSNMSPEDSSIYLCSVVLNTEAFFGQGTRLTVV.

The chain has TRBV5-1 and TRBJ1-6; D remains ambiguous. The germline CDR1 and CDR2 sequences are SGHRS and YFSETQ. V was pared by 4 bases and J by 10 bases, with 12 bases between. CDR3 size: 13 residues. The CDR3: CASSPEAVSPLHF. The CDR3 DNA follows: TGCGCCAGCAGCCCAGAGGCGGTGTCACCCCTCCACTTT.

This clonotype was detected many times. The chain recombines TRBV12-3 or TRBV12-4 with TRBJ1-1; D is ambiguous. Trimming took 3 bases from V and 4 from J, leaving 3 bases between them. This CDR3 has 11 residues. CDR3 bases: TGTGCCAGCAGTTTTGGCACTGAAGCTTTCTTT. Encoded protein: CASSFGTEAFF.

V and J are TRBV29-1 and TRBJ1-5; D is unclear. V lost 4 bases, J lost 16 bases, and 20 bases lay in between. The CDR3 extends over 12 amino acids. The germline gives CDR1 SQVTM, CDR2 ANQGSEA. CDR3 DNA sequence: TGCAGCGTTGGCACCTCCAATCAGCCCCGACATTTT. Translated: CSVGTSNQPRHF. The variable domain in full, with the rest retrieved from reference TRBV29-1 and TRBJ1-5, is SAVISQKPSRDICQRGTSLTIQCQVDSQVTMMFWYRQQPGQSLTLIATANQGSEATYESGFVIDKFPISRPNLTFSTLTVSNMSPEDSSIYLCSVGTSNQPRHFGDGTRLSIL.

CDR3 sequence (DNA): TGCAGTGCTAGAGATTTATCGGGTCTGAATGAGCAGTTCTTC. It codes for CSARDLSGLNEQFF. V usage is TRBV20-1 and J usage is TRBJ2-1; no clear D gene. There are 14 residues in the CDR3. Germline loops: CDR1 DFQATT, CDR2 SNEGSKA (reference sequence). Trimming shortened V by 0 bases and J by 7 bases, and 13 bases separated the two germline ends.

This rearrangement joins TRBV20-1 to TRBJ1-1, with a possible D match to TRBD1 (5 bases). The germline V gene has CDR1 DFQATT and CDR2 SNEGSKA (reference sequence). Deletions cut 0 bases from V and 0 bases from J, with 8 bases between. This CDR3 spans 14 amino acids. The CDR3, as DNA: TGCAGTGCTAGAGATGGGGGGATGAACACTGAAGCTTTCTTT. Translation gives CSARDGGMNTEAFF.

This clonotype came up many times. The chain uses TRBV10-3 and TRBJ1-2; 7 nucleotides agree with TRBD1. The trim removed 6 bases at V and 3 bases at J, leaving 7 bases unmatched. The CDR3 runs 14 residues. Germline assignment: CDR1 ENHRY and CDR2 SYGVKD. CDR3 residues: CAISGQELDYGYTF. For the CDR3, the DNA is TGTGCCATCAGCGGACAGGAGCTCGACTATGGCTACACCTTC.

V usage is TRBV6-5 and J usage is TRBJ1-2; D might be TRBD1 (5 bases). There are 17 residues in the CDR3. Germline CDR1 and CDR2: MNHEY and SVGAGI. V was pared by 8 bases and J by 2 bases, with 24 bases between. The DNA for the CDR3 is TGTGCCAGCTCGTACAGTCAGAGTCGGGGCCAGAACTATGGCTACACCTTC. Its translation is CASSYSQSRGQNYGYTF.

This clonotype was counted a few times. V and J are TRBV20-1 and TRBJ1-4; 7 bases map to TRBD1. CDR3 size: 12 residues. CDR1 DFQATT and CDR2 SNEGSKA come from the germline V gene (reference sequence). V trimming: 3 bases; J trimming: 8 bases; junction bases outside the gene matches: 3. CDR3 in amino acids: CSASVTGEKLFF. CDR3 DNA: TGCAGTGCTAGCGTGACAGGGGAAAAACTGTTTTTT.

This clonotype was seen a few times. The CDR3 sequence is CASSLTGYSNQPQHF. In nucleotides, the CDR3 is TGTGCCAGCTCACTCACAGGGTATAGCAATCAGCCCCAGCATTTT. The V and J genes are TRBV18 and TRBJ1-5, with TRBD1 as a possible D gene (6 bases). Germline CDR1 reads KGHSH; CDR2 reads LQKENI. CDR3 length: 15 residues. V dropped 4 bases and J dropped 0 bases, with 10 bases sitting between them.

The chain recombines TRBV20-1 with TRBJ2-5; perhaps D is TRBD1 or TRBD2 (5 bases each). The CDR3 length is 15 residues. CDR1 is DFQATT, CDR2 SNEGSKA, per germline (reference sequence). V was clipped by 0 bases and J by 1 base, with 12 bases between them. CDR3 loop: CSARDPRGPQETQYF. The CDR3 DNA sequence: TGCAGTGCTAGAGACCCCCGGGGACCCCAAGAGACCCAGTACTTC.

In DNA form, the CDR3 reads TGTGCCAGCAGTTTACCTCAGGGAATTGCCACAGATACGCAGTATTTT. Encoded protein: CASSLPQGIATDTQYF. V gene TRBV28 combines with J gene TRBJ2-3, with D possibly TRBD1 on 5 matching bases. CDR1 is MDHEN, CDR2 SYDVKM, per germline. This CDR3 is 16 amino acids long. The V end was cut by 2 bases, the J end by 2 bases, with 14 bases between. The full variable domain, its missing parts supplied by reference TRBV28 and TRBJ2-3, is DVKVTQSSRYLVKRTGEKVFLECVQDMDHENMFWYRQDPGLGLRLIYFSYDVKMKEKGDIPEGYSVSREKKERFSLILESASTNQTSMYLCASSLPQGIATDTQYFGPGTRLTVL.

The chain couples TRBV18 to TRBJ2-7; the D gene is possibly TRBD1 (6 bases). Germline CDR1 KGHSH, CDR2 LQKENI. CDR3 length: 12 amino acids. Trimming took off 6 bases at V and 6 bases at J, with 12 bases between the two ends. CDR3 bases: TGTGCCAGCTCCCAAGACAGGTTCGAGCAGTACTTC. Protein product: CASSQDRFEQYF.

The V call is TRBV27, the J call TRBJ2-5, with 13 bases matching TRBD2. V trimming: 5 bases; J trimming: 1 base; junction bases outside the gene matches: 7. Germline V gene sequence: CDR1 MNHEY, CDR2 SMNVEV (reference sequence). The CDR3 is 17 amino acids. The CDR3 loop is CASSPGLAGPPQETQYF. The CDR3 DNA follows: TGTGCCAGCAGTCCGGGACTAGCGGGGCCCCCCCAAGAGACCCAGTACTTC.

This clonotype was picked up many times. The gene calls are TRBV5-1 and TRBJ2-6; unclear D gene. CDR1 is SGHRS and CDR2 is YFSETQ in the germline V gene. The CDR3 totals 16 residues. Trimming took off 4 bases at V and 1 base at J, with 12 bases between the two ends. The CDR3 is CASSQTAQSGANVLTF. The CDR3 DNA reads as TGCGCCAGCAGCCAAACTGCACAGTCTGGGGCCAACGTCCTGACTTTC.

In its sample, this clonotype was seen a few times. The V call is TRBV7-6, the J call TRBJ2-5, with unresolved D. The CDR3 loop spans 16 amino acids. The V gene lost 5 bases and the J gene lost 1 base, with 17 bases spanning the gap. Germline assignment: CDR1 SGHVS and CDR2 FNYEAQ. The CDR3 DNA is TGTGCCAGCAGCCCCGGGTTTGCCCCCTCCCAAGAGACCCAGTACTTC. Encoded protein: CASSPGFAPSQETQYF.